These 32 T cell receptor beta chains were all obtained from the same sample, sequenced in a study of T-cell memory formation after mild COVID-19. Using its own MiXCR run on the 5' RACE reads, TCRdb lists one record per CDR3 protein. The sample shows about 27,000 distinct CDR3 sequences, roughly 15% of them seen only once. The sample comprised PBMCs or a T cell subset sorted from them (not recorded which). The receptors were sampled from an adult who had mild COVID-19 (a few samples of this study predate the infection). Cell type and time point are not known.

This clonotype was seen repeatedly, ten times or more. This rearrangement joins TRBV5-5 to TRBJ2-4; 10 bases fit TRBD1. After removal of 1 base from V and 7 bases from J, the junction contained 5 bases not matched to a gene. Germline CDR1 is SGHKS and CDR2 is YYEKEE (reference sequence). CDR3 length: 15 amino acids. CDR3: CASSLPRTGGNIQYF. The CDR3 DNA reads as TGTGCCAGCAGCTTGCCTCGGACAGGGGGGAACATTCAGTACTTC.

This clonotype occurred many times. V usage is TRBV5-1 and J usage is TRBJ2-7; unclear D gene. The CDR3 is made up of 15 amino acids. V dropped 1 base and J dropped 7 bases, with 18 bases sitting between them. CDR1 is SGHRS, CDR2 YFSETQ, per germline. This CDR3 reads CASSLNGETFEEQYF. The CDR3 DNA reads as TGCGCCAGCAGCTTGAATGGCGAAACCTTTGAGGAGCAGTACTTC.

Many counts were recorded for this clonotype. The CDR3 DNA follows: TGTGCCAGCAGCTTAGCGGCAGCGGGCTCCTACAATGAGCAGTTCTTC. Protein: CASSLAAAGSYNEQFF. The rearrangement uses TRBV7-8 and TRBJ2-1; a possible D gene is TRBD2 (6 bases). V was clipped by 0 bases and J by 0 bases, with 9 bases between them. This CDR3 spans 16 amino acids. Germline V lookup: CDR1 SGHVS, CDR2 FQNEAQ.

This clonotype was picked up a small number of times. The CDR3 coding sequence is TGTGCCAGCAGGCTGACAGGCCCCCGAAGCCACGAGCAGTACTTC. This translates into CASRLTGPRSHEQYF. The J gene is TRBJ2-7, the V gene TRBV27, with a weak D call TRBD1 (6 bases). The CDR3 is 15 residues long. The V end lost 6 bases, the J end lost 5 bases, and 20 bases lay between the germline ends. CDR1 is MNHEY and CDR2 is SMNVEV in the germline V gene (reference sequence).

The sample holds many counts of this clonotype. This chain uses TRBV6-2 or TRBV6-3 with TRBJ1-5; 10 positions agree with TRBD1. Germline CDR1 is MNHEY and CDR2 is SVGEGT. The V segment lost 4 bases and the J segment 10 bases; nucleotides outside the gene matches: 10. CDR3 length: 15 amino acids. In DNA, the CDR3 is TGTGCCAGCAGTTCTTCCGGGACAGGGGCGCAACCCCAGCATTTT. Encoded protein: CASSSSGTGAQPQHF.

The rearrangement joins TRBV5-5 to TRBJ1-6; no firm D call. Germline lookup yields CDR1 SGHKS and CDR2 YYEKEE (reference sequence). V was shortened by 0 bases and J by 5 bases, with 12 bases between the two germline ends. The CDR3 has 16 residues. CDR3 bases: TGTGCCAGCAGCTTGGTCTTGGGGTACGATAATTCACCCCTCCACTTT. Translated: CASSLVLGYDNSPLHF.

This clonotype was counted ten times or more. V usage is TRBV6-5 and J usage is TRBJ2-1; D is unclear. Per germline, CDR1 MNHEY and CDR2 SVGAGI. V shed 4 bases and J shed 1 base, with 17 bases lying between them. The CDR3 contains 17 residues. The CDR3 loop reads CASSWRRRPNSYNEQFF. CDR3 nucleotides: TGTGCCAGCAGTTGGCGAAGGCGACCAAATTCCTACAATGAGCAGTTCTTC.

The chain carries TRBV19 and TRBJ2-1, with a tentative D call TRBD2 (6 bases). Germline CDR1 reads LNHDA; CDR2 reads SQIVND (reference sequence). Trimming left V 3 bases short and J 1 base short, with 10 bases between. This CDR3 is 15 amino acids long. The CDR3 reads CASSMWDSSYNEQFF. The CDR3 region has the DNA TGTGCCAGTAGTATGTGGGACTCTTCCTACAATGAGCAGTTCTTC.

Many counts were recorded for this clonotype. The chain is built from TRBV9 and TRBJ2-3; D uncertain. The V end was cut by 3 bases, the J end by 1 base, with 9 bases between. The CDR3 spans 14 residues. Germline CDR1 is SGDLS and CDR2 is YYNGEE. CDR3 protein: CASSAMDGTDTQYF. In DNA form, the CDR3 reads TGTGCCAGCAGCGCCATGGACGGCACAGATACGCAGTATTTT.

The chain employs TRBV5-1 and TRBJ2-1; TRBD2 might be the D (5 bases). The V gene lost 4 bases and the J gene lost 7 bases, with 12 bases spanning the gap. In germline, CDR1 is SGHRS, CDR2 YFSETQ. The CDR3 extends over 13 amino acids. CDR3 DNA sequence: TGCGCCAGCAGCCCGGACTCGGGGAATGAGCAGTTCTTC. This sequence encodes CASSPDSGNEQFF.

This clonotype is classed as medium-sized (0.01 to 0.1%). The chain has TRBV6-6 and TRBJ2-3; 8 nucleotides line up with TRBD2. This CDR3 comprises 13 residues. The V gene's germline CDR1 is MNHNY and CDR2 SVGAGI (reference sequence). Unmatched junction bases numbered 8, after V lost 10 bases and J lost 5 bases. The CDR3 nucleotides are TGTGCCACTGGGGGTAGCGGGGAAGATACGCAGTATTTT. It encodes CATGGSGEDTQYF.

This clonotype is medium-sized in the sample. The J gene is TRBJ2-5, the V gene TRBV9; the D is unclear. The CDR3 extends over 12 amino acids. Trimming removed 5 bases from V and 3 bases from J, with 8 bases in between. Germline V CDR1 and CDR2: SGDLS, YYNGEE. CDR3 bases: TGTGCCAGCAGGGGCGATGAAGAGACCCAGTACTTC. It specifies CASRGDEETQYF.

The genes are TRBV7-6 and TRBJ2-1; perhaps D is TRBD1 or TRBD2 (6 bases each). The CDR3 runs 16 residues. Trimming removed 5 bases at V and 4 bases at J, with 18 bases between. Looked up from germline, CDR1 is SGHVS and CDR2 is FNYEAQ. CDR3 in amino acids: CASSPLDGGRYNEQFF. As DNA, the CDR3 is TGTGCCAGCAGCCCCCTGGACGGGGGCCGGTACAATGAGCAGTTCTTC.

This clonotype was seen at least ten times. The gene calls are TRBV20-1 and TRBJ2-3; D gene uncertain. Germline V gene sequence: CDR1 DFQATT, CDR2 SNEGSKA (reference sequence). This CDR3 is built from 12 residues. V was cut by 6 bases and J by 4 bases, with 11 bases left in between. CDR3 coding DNA: TGCAGTGCGGACCCTAGGCCAGATACGCAGTATTTT. Protein sequence: CSADPRPDTQYF.

This clonotype was picked up many times. The rearrangement links TRBV10-3 to TRBJ2-7, with 9 bases matching TRBD2. V shed 8 bases and J 2 bases; nucleotides not matched to a gene: 10. This CDR3 has 15 amino acids. Germline CDR1 is ENHRY and CDR2 is SYGVKD. CDR3 sequence (DNA): TGTGCCATCGGGTCGGGCGTAGCGGGAGCCTACGAGCAGTACTTC. This encodes CAIGSGVAGAYEQYF.

At least ten counts were recorded for this clonotype. V and J are TRBV18 and TRBJ1-6; TRBD1 matches 11 bases. The V gene end was trimmed by 5 bases and the J gene end by 7 bases; junction bases not matched to a gene: 4. The germline gives CDR1 KGHSH, CDR2 LQKENI. This CDR3 is built from 15 residues. This chain's CDR3 is CASSVDRGPNSPLHF. DNA of the CDR3: TGTGCCAGCTCAGTGGACAGGGGGCCGAATTCACCCCTCCACTTT. Based on the CDR3 plus reference TRBV18 and TRBJ1-6, the full variable domain is NAGVMQNPRHLVRRRGQEARLRCSPMKGHSHVYWYRQLPEEGLKFMVYLQKENIIDESGMPKERFSAEFPKEGPSILRIQQVVRGDSAAYFCASSVDRGPNSPLHFGNGTRLTVT.

This clonotype came up many times. The gene calls are TRBV18 and TRBJ2-7, with a tentative D call TRBD2 (5 bases). Trimming removed 9 bases from V and 3 bases from J, with 15 bases in between. Germline V gene lookup returns CDR1 KGHSH and CDR2 LQKENI. The CDR3 sequence is 13 residues long. CDR3 in DNA: TGTGCCAGTCTGGAGGCTTTGGGCTACGAGCAGTACTTC. Its translation: CASLEALGYEQYF.

This clonotype was seen at least ten times. The chain recombines TRBV5-1 with TRBJ1-5; TRBD1 matches at 7 bases. The CDR3 has 15 residues. The germline CDR1 and CDR2 sequences are SGHRS and YFSETQ. The ends lost 0 bases at V and 6 bases at J; junction bases unmatched: 6. The CDR3 loop reads CASSLGGGESQPQHF. For the CDR3, the DNA is TGCGCCAGCAGCTTGGGAGGGGGCGAATCTCAGCCCCAGCATTTT. Full variable domain (missing parts from reference TRBV5-1 and TRBJ1-5): KAGVTQTPRYLIKTRGQQVTLSCSPISGHRSVSWYQQTPGQGLQFLFEYFSETQRNKGNFPGRFSGRQFSNSRSEMNVSTLELGDSALYLCASSLGGGESQPQHFGDGTRLSIL.

This clonotype has a handful of counts. The chain employs TRBV28 and TRBJ1-1; perhaps TRBD1 as D (5 bases). The CDR3 has 15 amino acids. V lost 2 bases and J lost 4, with 14 bases in between. Germline-derived CDR1 and CDR2 are MDHEN and SYDVKM. The CDR3 DNA reads as TGTGCCAGCAGTTTAACGGTAGCAGGGACCACTGAAGCTTTCTTT. Encoded protein: CASSLTVAGTTEAFF.

The rearrangement links TRBV4-3 to TRBJ2-1; D is undetermined. Trimming stripped 5 bases from V and 6 bases from J, with 8 bases between. This CDR3 region has 12 residues. The germline gives CDR1 LGHNA, CDR2 YSLEER. The CDR3 nucleotides are TGCGCCAGCAGCTCCACTGGCAATGAGCAGTTCTTC. It codes for CASSSTGNEQFF.

The sample holds many counts of this clonotype. The chain recombines TRBV20-1 with TRBJ2-7; D gene uncertain. Trimming cost V 0 bases and J 3 bases, with 12 bases left between them. The CDR3 runs 14 residues. Germline V gene data show CDR1 as DFQATT and CDR2 as SNEGSKA (reference sequence). For the CDR3, the DNA is TGCAGTGCTAGAGATCAAGGCAGGTACTACGAGCAGTACTTC. Its translation: CSARDQGRYYEQYF.

CDR3 region: CASSPGTSGSIRQDEQFF. The CDR3 DNA reads as TGTGCCAGCAGCCCCGGGACTAGCGGGAGTATCCGACAGGATGAGCAGTTCTTC. The chain couples TRBV7-2 to TRBJ2-1, with 14 bases matching TRBD2. V shed 5 bases, J shed 8 bases, and the junction held 14 bases outside the gene matches. Germline V gene data show CDR1 as SGHTA and CDR2 as FQGNSA. This CDR3 is built from 18 residues.

In its sample, this clonotype was seen many times. The chain has TRBV20-1 and TRBJ2-7, with D maybe TRBD1 (6 bases). Germline CDR1 and CDR2: DFQATT and SNEGSKA (reference sequence). The germline V and J ends were trimmed by 5 bases and 6 bases, with 17 bases remaining between them. This CDR3 has 13 residues. Written as DNA, the CDR3 is TGCAGTGCTTCTAAAGGAGTGGGGGCCGAGCAGTACTTC. Amino acid sequence: CSASKGVGAEQYF.

The chain couples TRBV11-2 to TRBJ1-2, with 7 bases identical to TRBD1. The CDR3 totals 16 residues. J gave up 3 bases and V 5 bases, and 12 bases lay outside the gene matches. Per the germline V gene, CDR1 is SGHAT and CDR2 is FQNNGV. The CDR3 is CASSPGVGGDDYGYTF. The CDR3 DNA follows: TGTGCCAGCAGCCCGGGGGTAGGGGGCGATGACTATGGCTACACCTTC.

Within the sample, this clonotype is medium-sized (0.01 to 0.1%). The chain recombines TRBV4-2 with TRBJ2-5, with D possibly matching TRBD2 (5 bases). V lost 1 base to trimming and J lost 0 bases, with 9 bases between them. Germline V gene sequence: CDR1 LGHNA, CDR2 YNFKEQ. This CDR3 has 15 amino acids. For the CDR3, the DNA is TGTGCCAGCAGCCAAGGCGGGTCTAACCAAGAGACCCAGTACTTC. Its translation: CASSQGGSNQETQYF.

This clonotype was seen a few times. The chain uses TRBV20-1 and TRBJ1-2, with D possibly TRBD1 on 6 matching bases. The germline V gene has CDR1 DFQATT and CDR2 SNEGSKA (reference sequence). V was clipped by 3 bases and J by 2 bases, with 28 bases between them. This CDR3 region has 19 residues. The CDR3 region has the DNA TGCAGTGCTAGTCCAGCGACAACCCGACAACACAGGGACAACTATGGCTACACCTTC. Translation: CSASPATTRQHRDNYGYTF.

This clonotype ranks as medium-sized. This sequence joins TRBV15 and TRBJ2-5; 9 bases align to TRBD2. This CDR3 spans 15 amino acids. From germline, CDR1 is LNHNV and CDR2 YYDKDF (reference sequence). Losses at the gene ends were 1 base for V and 5 bases for J; bases not matched to a gene: 5. The chain's CDR3 is CATSRAGTSHETQYF. CDR3 nucleotides: TGTGCCACCAGCAGAGCCGGGACTAGCCATGAGACCCAGTACTTC.

The chain is built from TRBV5-1 and TRBJ2-3, with 7 bases identical to TRBD2. The germline CDR1 and CDR2 sequences are SGHRS and YFSETQ. The CDR3 is made up of 15 amino acids. The V segment lost 4 bases and the J segment 3 bases; nucleotides outside the gene matches: 8. The CDR3 DNA reads TGCGCCAGCAGCACCGGACTAGATCGGACAGATACGCAGTATTTT. This sequence encodes CASSTGLDRTDTQYF.

The V and J genes are TRBV20-1 and TRBJ2-7, with TRBD2 identical over 7 bases. V was clipped by 0 bases and J by 3 bases; unmatched bases: 2. Germline-derived CDR1 and CDR2 are DFQATT and SNEGSKA (reference sequence). CDR3 size: 13 residues. CDR3 coding DNA: TGCAGTGCTAGAGAGGAGCGGGACTACGAGCAGTACTTC. Encoded protein: CSAREERDYEQYF.

This clonotype has a count of ten or more. The chain joins TRBV5-1 to TRBJ2-1; D is unclear. Germline loops: CDR1 SGHRS, CDR2 YFSETQ. Trimming stripped 4 bases from V and 5 bases from J, with 4 bases between. CDR3 length: 11 amino acids. Here the CDR3 reads CASSQNNEQFF. CDR3 DNA sequence: TGCGCCAGCAGCCAAAACAATGAGCAGTTCTTC.

By proportion, this clonotype is medium-sized. CDR3 bases: TGTGCCAGCAGCTTAGTGCCTAGCGGTGGAGAGACCCAGTACTTC. It encodes CASSLVPSGGETQYF. This sequence joins TRBV7-2 and TRBJ2-5; 7 nucleotides align to TRBD2. CDR1 is SGHTA, CDR2 FQGNSA, per germline. J was trimmed by 4 bases and V by 1 base; bases with no gene match: 6. CDR3 size: 15 residues.

The chain employs TRBV6-5 and TRBJ2-3, with TRBD2 matching 7 bases. Germline V gives CDR1 MNHEY, CDR2 SVGAGI. V lost 6 bases and J lost 4; bases outside the gene matches: 13. The CDR3 loop spans 16 amino acids. The CDR3 loop reads CASSRRASGLPDTQYF. For the CDR3, the DNA is TGTGCCAGCAGCCGAAGAGCTAGCGGATTACCAGATACGCAGTATTTT.